A single sample gave rise to the 7 T cell receptor beta chains below, sequenced in a study of blood T cell repertoires in COVID-19. Some clones are missing from TCRdb's copy, which holds only in-frame ones; the method was immunoSEQ multiplex PCR. The sample yields about 190,000 clones, about 85% seen once. Input material: peripheral blood. The receptor source for this set is a man aged 55 to 70 with active or convalescent COVID-19.

The genes are TRBV23-1 and TRBJ2-1, with TRBD2 matching over 9 bases. Being an ORF, TRBV23-1 has a function that is uncertain. The CDR3 extends over 20 amino acids. The junction had 16 bases not matched to a gene; V was cut back by 0 bases and J by 4 bases. The CDR3 sequence is CASSQSRGGLSFSLYNEQFF. The CDR3 DNA sequence: TGCGCCAGCAGTCAATCGCGGGGGGGGCTCTCATTTAGCTTATACAATGAGCAGTTCTTC.

The chain uses TRBV25-1 and TRBJ1-4; 10 nucleotides align to TRBD1. The CDR3 totals 17 residues. Germline V gives CDR1 MGHDK, CDR2 SYGVNS. The J segment lost 3 bases and the V segment lost 1 base, leaving 5 bases of the junction unmatched. The CDR3 reads CASSESTGGYSNEKLFF. The DNA for the CDR3 is TGTGCCAGCAGTGAATCGACAGGGGGCTATTCTAATGAAAAACTGTTTTTT.

The chain has TRBV5-4 and TRBJ1-2; D possibly corresponds to TRBD1 (6 bases). Germline lookup yields CDR1 SGHNT and CDR2 YYREEE (reference sequence). V lost 0 bases and J lost 2, with 14 bases in between. This CDR3 spans 16 amino acids. The CDR3 reads CASSLAATGPNYGYTF. The CDR3 nucleotides are TGTGCCAGCAGCTTGGCCGCGACAGGTCCCAACTATGGCTACACCTTC.

This rearrangement joins TRBV30 to TRBJ2-3, with 14 bases aligning to TRBD2. This CDR3 is built from 15 residues. The trim removed 1 base at V and 7 bases at J, leaving 4 bases unmatched. Germline loops: CDR1 GTSNPN, CDR2 SVGIG (reference sequence). This CDR3 reads CAWSGGLAGGNTQYF. CDR3 DNA sequence: TGTGCCTGGAGTGGAGGACTAGCGGGGGGAAATACGCAGTATTTT.

The V call is TRBV7-9, the J call TRBJ1-1; 7 nucleotides line up with TRBD1. J lost 4 bases, V lost 5 bases, and 4 bases had no gene match. This CDR3 is built from 13 residues. CDR1 is SEHNR and CDR2 is FQNEAQ in the germline V gene (reference sequence). DNA for the CDR3: TGTGCCAGCAGCGACAGGGCGAGCACTGAAGCTTTCTTT. Translation: CASSDRASTEAFF.

The chain recombines TRBV20-1 with TRBJ1-1, with D unresolved. The CDR3 consists of 11 residues. The ends were cut back, 0 bases at V and 8 bases at J, with 7 bases in the middle. The germline V gene encodes CDR1 DFQATT and CDR2 SNEGSKA (reference sequence). The CDR3 DNA reads as TGCAGTGCTAGAGATCACAAGGAAGCTTTCTTT. Amino acids: CSARDHKEAFF.

This clone was detected a few times. The chain joins TRBV3-1 (or the pseudogene TRBV3-2) to TRBJ2-7; 9 bases agree with TRBD1. Germline V gene data show CDR1 as LGHDT and CDR2 as YNNKEL (reference sequence). The junction had 8 bases not matched to a gene; V was cut back by 2 bases and J by 6 bases. This CDR3 has 15 residues. Here the CDR3 DNA reads TGTGCCAGCAGCCAACAAGGACAGGGGTCGGGCGAGCAGTACTTC. It is translated as CASSQQGQGSGEQYF.